A selection of T cell receptor beta chains follows, all from one sample in a study of blood T cell repertoires in COVID-19. Produced via immunoSEQ multiplex PCR; TCRdb's table is partial and in-frame only. Among approximately 250,000 clones, roughly 90% were seen once, and the ten largest hold 2.2%. Material: peripheral blood. The receptors were sampled from a man aged 25 to 40 who had recovered from COVID-19. Both conserved end residues are part of each CDR3. Each record gives: V gene, clone size, J gene, CDR3 protein. Only some rows state a clone size, as once, few, many or a class for expanded clones.

v_call: TRBV27
clone_size: NA
j_call: TRBJ1-6
cdr3_aa: CASSWTGDSPLHF

v_call: TRBV5-5
clone_size: NA
j_call: TRBJ2-1
cdr3_aa: CASSTTVTWNEQFF

v_call: TRBV18
clone_size: NA
j_call: TRBJ2-3
cdr3_aa: CASSPFASGGAPDTQYF

v_call: TRBV3-1/TRBV3-2
clone_size: NA
j_call: TRBJ2-5
cdr3_aa: CASSQLANQETQYF

v_call: TRBV5-5
clone_size: NA
j_call: TRBJ1-1
cdr3_aa: CASTYGQGGTEAFF

v_call: TRBV6-5
clone_size: NA
j_call: TRBJ1-5
cdr3_aa: CASSYLAGVNQPQHF

v_call: TRBV7-6
clone_size: NA
j_call: TRBJ2-3
cdr3_aa: CASSLSAGSTDTQYF

v_call: TRBV5-6
clone_size: NA
j_call: TRBJ1-1
cdr3_aa: CASSLTGLGAFF

v_call: TRBV6-6
clone_size: NA
j_call: TRBJ2-7
cdr3_aa: CASSYLAGQGVHEQYF

v_call: TRBV7-9
clone_size: NA
j_call: TRBJ2-6
cdr3_aa: CASPPGQGRSGANVLTF

v_call: TRBV30
clone_size: NA
j_call: TRBJ1-4
cdr3_aa: CAWSTQGRGREKLFF

v_call: TRBV5-1
clone_size: NA
j_call: TRBJ1-1
cdr3_aa: CASFLSTGTLNTEAFF

v_call: TRBV6-5
clone_size: NA
j_call: TRBJ2-7
cdr3_aa: CAGRGTGTYEQYF

v_call: TRBV29-1
clone_size: NA
j_call: TRBJ2-7
cdr3_aa: CSVVRTVGEQYF

v_call: TRBV11-2
clone_size: once
j_call: TRBJ1-2
cdr3_aa: CASSLGENYGYTF

v_call: TRBV4-3
clone_size: NA
j_call: TRBJ2-1
cdr3_aa: CASSQVAGFAYEQFF

v_call: TRBV7-2
clone_size: NA
j_call: TRBJ2-3
cdr3_aa: CASSSGLAGGTDTQYF

v_call: TRBV12-3/TRBV12-4
clone_size: NA
j_call: TRBJ1-2
cdr3_aa: CASSLSSYGYTF

v_call: TRBV6-5
clone_size: NA
j_call: TRBJ1-1
cdr3_aa: CASRPDRGPKTEAFF

v_call: TRBV16
clone_size: once
j_call: TRBJ2-2
cdr3_aa: CASSQSAQAHTGELFF

v_call: TRBV7-8
clone_size: NA
j_call: TRBJ2-7
cdr3_aa: CASSLAVAGSSYEQYF

v_call: TRBV18
clone_size: NA
j_call: TRBJ1-1
cdr3_aa: CASSPNGGDTEAFF

v_call: TRBV9
clone_size: many
j_call: TRBJ1-5
cdr3_aa: CAPGSLQGIFQPQHF

v_call: TRBV18
clone_size: NA
j_call: TRBJ2-7
cdr3_aa: CASSPRNRSSYEQYF

v_call: TRBV19
clone_size: NA
j_call: TRBJ1-1
cdr3_aa: CASSDHRVRNTEAFF

v_call: TRBV19
clone_size: NA
j_call: TRBJ2-2
cdr3_aa: CASKGQGGGELFF

v_call: TRBV30
clone_size: NA
j_call: TRBJ2-2
cdr3_aa: CAWRVRGRGTGELFF

v_call: TRBV6-5
clone_size: few
j_call: TRBJ2-3
cdr3_aa: CASRFRGGTDTQYF

v_call: TRBV7-9
clone_size: NA
j_call: TRBJ2-7
cdr3_aa: CASSLGGSGKYF

v_call: TRBV6-6
clone_size: NA
j_call: TRBJ2-7
cdr3_aa: CASSQPTQGTYEQYF

v_call: TRBV7-9
clone_size: NA
j_call: TRBJ2-7
cdr3_aa: CASSEPATAAHSYEQYF

v_call: TRBV7-2
clone_size: NA
j_call: TRBJ2-2
cdr3_aa: CASSLGQGDAGELFF

v_call: TRBV13
clone_size: NA
j_call: TRBJ1-2
cdr3_aa: CASSLSGEYGYTF

v_call: TRBV27
clone_size: NA
j_call: TRBJ1-6
cdr3_aa: CASSEFSGYNSPLHF

v_call: TRBV7-9
clone_size: NA
j_call: TRBJ1-1
cdr3_aa: CASTPIQPMNTEAFF

v_call: TRBV12-3/TRBV12-4
clone_size: NA
j_call: TRBJ2-5
cdr3_aa: CASSFGGEETQYF

v_call: TRBV5-1
clone_size: NA
j_call: TRBJ2-3
cdr3_aa: CASSPRTSGATDTQYF

v_call: TRBV12-5
clone_size: NA
j_call: TRBJ2-3
cdr3_aa: CASGVVIPQYF

v_call: TRBV27
clone_size: NA
j_call: TRBJ1-2
cdr3_aa: CASSLYSGANYGYTF

v_call: TRBV7-9
clone_size: many
j_call: TRBJ1-2
cdr3_aa: CASSPDRVNGYTF

v_call: TRBV10-1
clone_size: NA
j_call: TRBJ1-5
cdr3_aa: CATLRGGDSNQPQHF

v_call: TRBV11-2
clone_size: NA
j_call: TRBJ2-5
cdr3_aa: CASSLDRVAGRETQYF

v_call: TRBV9
clone_size: once
j_call: TRBJ1-5
cdr3_aa: CASSGGTDNQPQHF

v_call: TRBV27
clone_size: NA
j_call: TRBJ2-7
cdr3_aa: CASSPGTGWKYEQYF

v_call: TRBV18
clone_size: NA
j_call: TRBJ1-1
cdr3_aa: CASSPLQGLDTEAFF

v_call: TRBV3-1/TRBV3-2
clone_size: NA
j_call: TRBJ1-6
cdr3_aa: CASSPRRDSPLHF

v_call: TRBV5-1
clone_size: NA
j_call: TRBJ2-7
cdr3_aa: CASKTTGSSYEQYF

v_call: TRBV6-5
clone_size: NA
j_call: TRBJ1-1
cdr3_aa: CASSQSGRGFTEAFF